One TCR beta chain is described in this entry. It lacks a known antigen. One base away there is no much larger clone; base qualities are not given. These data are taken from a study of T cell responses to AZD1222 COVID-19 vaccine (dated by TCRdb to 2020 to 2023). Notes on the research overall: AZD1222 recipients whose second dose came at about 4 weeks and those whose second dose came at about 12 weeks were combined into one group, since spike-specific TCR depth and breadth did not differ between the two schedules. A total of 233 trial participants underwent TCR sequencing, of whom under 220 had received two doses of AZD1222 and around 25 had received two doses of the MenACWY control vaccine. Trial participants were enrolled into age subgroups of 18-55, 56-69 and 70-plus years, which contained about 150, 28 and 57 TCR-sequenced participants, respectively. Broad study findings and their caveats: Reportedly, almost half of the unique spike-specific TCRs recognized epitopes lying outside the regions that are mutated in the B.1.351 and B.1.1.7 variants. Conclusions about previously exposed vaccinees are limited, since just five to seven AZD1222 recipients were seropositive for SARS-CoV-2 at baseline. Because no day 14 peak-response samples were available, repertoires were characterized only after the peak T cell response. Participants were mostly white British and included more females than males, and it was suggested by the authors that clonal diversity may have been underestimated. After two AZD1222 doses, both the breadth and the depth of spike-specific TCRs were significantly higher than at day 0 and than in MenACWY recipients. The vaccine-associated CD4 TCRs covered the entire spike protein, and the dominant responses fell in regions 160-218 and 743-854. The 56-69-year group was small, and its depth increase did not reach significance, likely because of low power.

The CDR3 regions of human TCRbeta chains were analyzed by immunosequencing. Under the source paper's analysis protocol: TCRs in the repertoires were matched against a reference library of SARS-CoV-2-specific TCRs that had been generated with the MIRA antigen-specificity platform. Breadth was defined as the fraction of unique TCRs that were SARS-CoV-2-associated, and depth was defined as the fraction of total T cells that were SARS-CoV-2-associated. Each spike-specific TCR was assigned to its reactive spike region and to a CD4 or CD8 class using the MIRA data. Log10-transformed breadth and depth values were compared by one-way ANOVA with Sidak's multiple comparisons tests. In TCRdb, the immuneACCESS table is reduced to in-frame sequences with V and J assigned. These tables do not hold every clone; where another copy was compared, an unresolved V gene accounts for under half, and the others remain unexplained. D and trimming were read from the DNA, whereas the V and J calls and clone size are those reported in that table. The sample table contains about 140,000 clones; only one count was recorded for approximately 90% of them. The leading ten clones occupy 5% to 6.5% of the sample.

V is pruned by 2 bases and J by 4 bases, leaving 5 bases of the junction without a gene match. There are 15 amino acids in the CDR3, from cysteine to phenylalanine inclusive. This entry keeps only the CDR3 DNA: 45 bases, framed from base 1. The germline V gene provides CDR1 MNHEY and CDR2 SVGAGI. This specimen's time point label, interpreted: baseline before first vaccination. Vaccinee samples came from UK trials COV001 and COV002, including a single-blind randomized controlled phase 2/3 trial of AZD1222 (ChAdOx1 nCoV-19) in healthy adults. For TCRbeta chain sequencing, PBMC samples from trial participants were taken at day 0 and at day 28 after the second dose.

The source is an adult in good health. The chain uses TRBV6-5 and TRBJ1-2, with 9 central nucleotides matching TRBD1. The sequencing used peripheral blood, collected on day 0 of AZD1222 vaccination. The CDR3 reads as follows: CASSYGQGSGYGYTF. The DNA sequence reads TGTGCCAGCAGTTACGGACAGGGGTCGGGCTATGGCTACACCTTC.